This entry is about one T cell receptor (beta chain). No antigen is known for it. The CDR3 regions of TCR beta were amplified from RNA transcripts. First-round RT-PCR targeting the TCR CDR3 was performed with the HTBI primer set. Each CDR3 protein gets one entry after TCRdb re-called the multiplex PCR reads with MiXCR. The table shows roughly 170,000 distinct CDR3 sequences, with over 7.5% occurring only once. Unmatched junction bases numbered 6, after V lost 3 bases and J lost 3 bases. Germline CDR1 SGDLS, CDR2 YYNGEE. CDR3 size: 16 residues. Diagnosing involved the use of clinical symptoms, serum thyroxine and TRAb, thyroid ultrasound and orbital computed tomography. Using around 10 ml of fresh peripheral blood, PBMCs were prepared. These data belong to a study of T cells in Graves' hyperthyroidism and ophthalmopathy. Study observations and caveats: Ophthalmopathy onset followed model prediction by a median around 6.9 months.

The chain uses TRBV9 and TRBJ2-7; 13 nucleotides match TRBD2. The sequence came from a woman younger than 30 with Graves' hyperthyroidism that later progressed to Graves' ophthalmopathy. Sequencing was performed on blood. CDR3 coding DNA: TGTGCCAGCAGCGGGACTAGCGGGAGTTCCATCTACGAGCAGTACTTC. Encoded protein: CASSGTSGSSIYEQYF.